Presented here are 2 T cell receptor beta chains from one specimen sequenced in a study of T cell clonality in common variable immunodeficiency. Sequencing was performed with immunoSEQ multiplex PCR; in TCRdb, only in-frame clones are kept and a portion is missing. The specimen has some 50,000 clones, none found just once. Input material: peripheral blood mononuclear cells. The receptors originated from a person aged 18-70 years in good health.

Concerning this clone: Read data end 3 residues before the CDR3 end; the end is taken from the germline J gene. The rearrangement joins TRBV7-2 to TRBJ2-4; D is undetermined. The CDR3 is made up of 13 amino acids. CDR1 and CDR2 from the germline V gene are SGHTA and FQGNSA. The CDR3 loop reads CASSLGAGYGQYF. CDR3 bases read: TGTGCCAGCAGCTTAGGGGCAGGCTATGGT.

This clone has ten or more counts. Coverage ceases 3 residues before the CDR3 finishes, and the germline J gene fills in the end. The chain uses TRBV6-2 or TRBV6-3 and TRBJ1-5, with 9 bases identical to TRBD1. Germline V gives CDR1 MNHEY, CDR2 SVGEGT. With 5 bases clipped from V and 6 bases from J, the junction kept 2 bases outside the gene matches. CDR3 size: 13 residues. The chain's CDR3 is CASSQTGGQPQHF. The covered CDR3 bases are TGTGCCAGCAGTCAGACAGGGGGTCAGCCC.